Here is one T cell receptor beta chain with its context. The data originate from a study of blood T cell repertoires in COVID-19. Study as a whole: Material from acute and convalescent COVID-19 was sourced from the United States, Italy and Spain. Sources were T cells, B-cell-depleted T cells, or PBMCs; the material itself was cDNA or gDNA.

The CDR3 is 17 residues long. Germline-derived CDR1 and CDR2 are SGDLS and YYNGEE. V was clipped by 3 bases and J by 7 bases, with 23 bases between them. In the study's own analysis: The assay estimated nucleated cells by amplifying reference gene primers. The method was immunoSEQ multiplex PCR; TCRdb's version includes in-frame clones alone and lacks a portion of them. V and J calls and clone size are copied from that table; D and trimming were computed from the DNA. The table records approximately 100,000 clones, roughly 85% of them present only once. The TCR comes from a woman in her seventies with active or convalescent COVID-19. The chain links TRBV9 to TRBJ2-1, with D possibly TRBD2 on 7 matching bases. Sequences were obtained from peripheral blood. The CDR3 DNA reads TGTGCCAGCAGCGCATCCTTGGGGGGGGCAATTTATAATGAGCAGTTCTTC. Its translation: CASSASLGGAIYNEQFF.